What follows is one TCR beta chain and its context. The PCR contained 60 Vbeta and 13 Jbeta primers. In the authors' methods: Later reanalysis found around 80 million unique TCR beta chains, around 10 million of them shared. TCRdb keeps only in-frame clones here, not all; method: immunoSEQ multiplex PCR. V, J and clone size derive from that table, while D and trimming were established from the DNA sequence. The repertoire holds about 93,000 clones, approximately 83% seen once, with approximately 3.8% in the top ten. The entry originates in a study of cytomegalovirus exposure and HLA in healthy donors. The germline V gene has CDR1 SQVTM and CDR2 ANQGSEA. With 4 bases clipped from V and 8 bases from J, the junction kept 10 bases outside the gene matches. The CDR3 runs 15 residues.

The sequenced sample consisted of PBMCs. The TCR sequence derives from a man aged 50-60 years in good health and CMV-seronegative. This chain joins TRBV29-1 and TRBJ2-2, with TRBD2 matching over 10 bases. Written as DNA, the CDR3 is TGCAGCGTTGGGGCGGCTAGCGGGAGTTTAGGGGAGCTGTTTTTT. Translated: CSVGAASGSLGELFF.